This T cell receptor (beta chain) is from a study of CDR3 diversity in severe acne. The trim removed 6 bases at V and 5 bases at J, leaving 11 bases unmatched. This CDR3 has 16 residues. Germline V lookup: CDR1 SEHNR, CDR2 FQNEAQ (reference sequence). TCRdb reprocessed the PCR reads via MiXCR and lists one record per CDR3 protein. This table holds some 85,000 distinct CDR3 sequences, approximately 54% found once. The chain joins TRBV7-9 to TRBJ1-1; TRBD1 agrees at 11 bases. The sequence came from a male donor with severe acne vulgaris. The specimen was blood. CDR3: CASSYSLRDRGTEAFF. The CDR3 DNA sequence: TGTGCCAGCAGTTACTCCCTCCGGGACAGGGGGACTGAAGCTTTCTTT.